The rows below give T cell receptor beta chains drawn from one sample of a study of cytomegalovirus exposure and HLA in healthy donors. The data were produced by immunoSEQ multiplex PCR, yet TCRdb's version contains in-frame clones alone and is incomplete. This table lists under 200,000 clones. Sequences were obtained from PBMCs. The receptor source for this set is a man aged 25 to 45 in good health and CMV-seronegative. The CDR3 runs from the conserved cysteine through the conserved F or W. The D gene is left open where the match is weak.

v_call,d_call,j_call,cdr3_nt,cdr3_aa
TRBV27,.,TRBJ2-1,TGTGCCAGCATCACGGGAGTCGGCTACAATGAGCAGTTCTTC,CASITGVGYNEQFF
TRBV18,.,TRBJ2-2,TGTGCCAGCCCTATGGCGGGAACGACGAACACCGGGGAGCTGTTTTTT,CASPMAGTTNTGELFF
TRBV5-1,TRBD2,TRBJ2-1,TGCGCCAGCAGCTCCTCCGGGACTAGCATTTTTGAGCAGTTCTTC,CASSSSGTSIFEQFF
TRBV19,.,TRBJ1-1,TGTGCCAGTGGGTTTCCTCGAGGGAACACTGAAGCTTTCTTT,CASGFPRGNTEAFF
TRBV7-2,TRBD1,TRBJ2-7,TGTGCCAGCAACTCTTACGGGACAGACACCTACGAGCAGTACTTC,CASNSYGTDTYEQYF
TRBV19,TRBD1,TRBJ1-5,TGTGCCAGTACTTCCATGACAGGGAGGCGTCAGCCCCAGCATTTT,CASTSMTGRRQPQHF
TRBV14,TRBD2,TRBJ2-1,TGTGCCACCGTGGGACTAGCGGAAACCGGGGAGCAGTTCTTC,CATVGLAETGEQFF
TRBV9,.,TRBJ1-1,TGTGCCAGCAGCGTAGTTCCACCGGGGAAAAGGGACACTGAAGCTTTCTTT,CASSVVPPGKRDTEAFF
TRBV9,TRBD1,TRBJ1-2,TGTGCCAGCAGCGTATCACTGGACAGGGGGCCAGATAACTATGGCTACACCTTC,CASSVSLDRGPDNYGYTF
TRBV30,TRBD2,TRBJ2-5,TGTGCCTGGAGAACGGGACTAGCGGGGGGCCTCCAAGAGACCCAGTACTTC,CAWRTGLAGGLQETQYF
TRBV11-2,TRBD2,TRBJ2-7,TGTGCCAGCAGCCAGCGGGGGACGGACTACGAGCAGTACTTC,CASSQRGTDYEQYF
TRBV6-5,TRBD1,TRBJ1-1,TGTGCCAGCAGTTACACGACAGGGAGGACTGAAGCTTTCTTT,CASSYTTGRTEAFF
TRBV18,.,TRBJ1-2,TGTGCCAGCTCACCACGGTCAGGTGCTTACTATGGCTACACCTTC,CASSPRSGAYYGYTF
TRBV6-5,.,TRBJ2-7,TGTGCCAGCAGTTACCGAGGGGGGGACGAGCAGTACTTC,CASSYRGGDEQYF
TRBV2,.,TRBJ2-5,TGTGCCAGCAGTGAACTGAAGAGTCACGAGACCCAGTACTTC,CASSELKSHETQYF
TRBV12-5,.,TRBJ1-5,TGTGCTAGTGTTCTCGACAGCTCTCAGCCCCAGCATTTT,CASVLDSSQPQHF
TRBV7-2,TRBD1,TRBJ1-6,TGTGCCAGCAGCTTCCGTCCCGGGGACAGCTCCTATAATTCACCCCTCCACTTT,CASSFRPGDSSYNSPLHF
TRBV9,TRBD2,TRBJ2-1,TGTGCCAGCAGCGCTGGACTAGCGGCTTACAATGAGCAGTTCTTC,CASSAGLAAYNEQFF
TRBV29-1,.,TRBJ1-2,TGCAGCGTTGAAGATAACAGAAACTATGGCTACACCTTC,CSVEDNRNYGYTF
TRBV4-1,TRBD2,TRBJ2-1,TGCGCCAGCAGCCAAGTGGTGGGAGGGTCCTACAATGAGCAGTTCTTC,CASSQVVGGSYNEQFF
TRBV19,.,TRBJ1-4,TGTGCCAGTAGTACCCCCACGTTGGCCCGACATTGGGATGAAAAACTGTTTTTT,CASSTPTLARHWDEKLFF
TRBV13,TRBD1,TRBJ1-6,TGTGCCAGCAGTTATACCGGGACAGGAAATTCACCCCTCCACTTT,CASSYTGTGNSPLHF
TRBV10-2,.,TRBJ2-5,TGCGCCAGCAGTGAGCCCAGGCCAGAGACCCAGTACTTC,CASSEPRPETQYF
TRBV7-8,TRBD2,TRBJ2-7,TGTGCCAGCGGGACTAGCGGGGGTTCCTACGAGCAGTACTTC,CASGTSGGSYEQYF
TRBV27,TRBD2,TRBJ2-1,TGTGCCAGCAGTTTATCGTTGCGGGGGGGCTCCAATGAGCAGTTCTTC,CASSLSLRGGSNEQFF
TRBV28,TRBD1,TRBJ1-5,TGTGCCAGCGGGGACAGGGGGGGAAATCAGCCCCAGCATTTT,CASGDRGGNQPQHF
TRBV27,TRBD1,TRBJ1-1,TGTGCCAGCAGTTTATCAGGACAGGGGGCGGCTGAAGCTTTCTTT,CASSLSGQGAAEAFF
TRBV21-1,.,TRBJ1-4,TGTGCCAGCAGCAACAGGAATCTTTCAACTAATGAAAAACTGTTTTTT,CASSNRNLSTNEKLFF
TRBV2,.,TRBJ2-2,TGTGCCAGGGAAAGGGGCCAAACCGGGGAGCTGTTTTTT,CARERGQTGELFF
TRBV11-3,TRBD1,TRBJ1-6,TGTGCCAGCAGCTCCCAACAGGGGGATCGATCACCCCTCCACTTT,CASSSQQGDRSPLHF
TRBV5-1,.,TRBJ2-3,TGCGCCAGCAGTTTGTCCCCCACAGCAACTAGCACAGATACGCAGTATTTT,CASSLSPTATSTDTQYF
TRBV7-2,TRBD1,TRBJ2-7,TGTGCCAGCAGCTTTACCCGTATCGGACAGGGATTACACGAGCAGTACTTC,CASSFTRIGQGLHEQYF
TRBV5-5,TRBD2,TRBJ2-7,TGTGCCAGCAGCTTGGCCCCTAGCGGGCAGAAATACGAGCAGTACTTC,CASSLAPSGQKYEQYF
TRBV6-5,.,TRBJ1-3,TGTGCCAGCAGTCAGTTGTCAGGGGATGGAAACACCATATATTTT,CASSQLSGDGNTIYF
TRBV28,TRBD2,TRBJ2-7,TGTGCCAGCAGTTTATCAGCACGGGACTACTCCTACGAGCAGTACTTC,CASSLSARDYSYEQYF
TRBV29-1,.,TRBJ1-1,TGCAGCGTCTTCGACAGTGAAGCTTTCTTT,CSVFDSEAFF
TRBV5-1,.,TRBJ1-3,TGCGCCAGCTCCCAGGACAGCTCTGGAAACACCATATATTTT,CASSQDSSGNTIYF
TRBV7-8,.,TRBJ1-2,TGTGCCAGCAGCTTAGAGCGGTTTAACTATGGCTACACCTTC,CASSLERFNYGYTF
TRBV6-6,.,TRBJ1-1,TGTGCCAGCAGTTACTCGGGGGGGTTGAACACTGAAGCTTTCTTT,CASSYSGGLNTEAFF
TRBV2,.,TRBJ1-5,TGTGCCAGCAGTGAGGAGGGGGGGAATAGCAATCAGCCCCAGCATTTT,CASSEEGGNSNQPQHF
TRBV6-5,.,TRBJ1-1,TGTGCCAGCAGTTATAGCGGGATAACGAACACTGAAGCTTTCTTT,CASSYSGITNTEAFF
TRBV30,TRBD1,TRBJ2-7,TGTGCCCTCGGAGGGCAGGGGGCCGGTGAGCAGTACTTC,CALGGQGAGEQYF
TRBV27,TRBD1,TRBJ1-5,TGTGCCAGCGGGAAGACAGGGGTTGAGCCCCAGCATTTT,CASGKTGVEPQHF
TRBV6-1,.,TRBJ2-1,TGTGCCAGCAGGTTAGGCGCAGGGGGGTACAATGAGCAGTTCTTC,CASRLGAGGYNEQFF
TRBV7-9,TRBD1,TRBJ2-7,TGTGCCAGCAGCTCAGAGCCCGGGACAGGGGACTACGAGCAGTACTTC,CASSSEPGTGDYEQYF
TRBV19,.,TRBJ2-4,TGTGCCAGTAGTCTCTACGAGGAAGACATTCAGTACTTC,CASSLYEEDIQYF
TRBV6-1,.,TRBJ2-7,TGTGCCAGCAGTGAAATCGCAGGGCTACCTCCTAACGAGCAGTACTTC,CASSEIAGLPPNEQYF